These 24 T cell receptor beta chains were sequenced from one sample in a study of T cells after yellow fever vaccination (dated by TCRdb to between 2019 and 2020). Sample treatment or condition, as interpreted from the label and publication: live attenuated yellow fever vaccine strain. The library came from 5' RACE. Instrument on record: Illumina HiSeq 2500. TCRdb reran the public reads through fastp at Q25 and MiXCR, keeping productive beta chains. Rows with a matching CDR3 protein are joined into one entry that keeps the most common DNA and genes. This sample lists around 350,000 distinct CDR3 sequences; over 5% were detected once. The top ten constitute 15% of the sample. Sequences were derived from PBMCs, sampled 5 days after the yellow fever booster vaccination. All receptors come from a young man who received the YFV17D yellow fever vaccine.

This chain connects TRBV15 to TRBJ2-1; no firm D call. The CDR3 runs to 15 residues. Trimming left V 0 bases short and J 5 bases short, with 11 bases between. The germline V gene has CDR1 LNHNV and CDR2 YYDKDF (reference sequence). The CDR3 sequence: CATSRDAQVHNEQFF. DNA for the CDR3: TGTGCCACCAGCAGAGATGCCCAGGTACACAATGAGCAGTTCTTC.

This clonotype was observed many times. The rearrangement joins TRBV4-3 to TRBJ1-4; D not certain. The germline V gene has CDR1 LGHNA and CDR2 YSLEER. This CDR3 contains 15 residues. V was trimmed by 0 bases and J by 7 bases, leaving 12 bases between them. In DNA, the CDR3 is TGCGCCAGCAGCCAAGAAATCGGCAGTACTGAAAAACTGTTTTTT. Translating it yields CASSQEIGSTEKLFF.

This clonotype has more than one count but fewer than ten. V is TRBV20-1 and J is TRBJ1-1; D is possibly TRBD1 (6 bases). The ends were cut back, 4 bases at V and 1 base at J, with 10 bases in the middle. The CDR3 length is 13 residues. Per germline, CDR1 DFQATT and CDR2 SNEGSKA (reference sequence). The CDR3 DNA reads TGCAGTGCTACAGGGGCAGGGAACACTGAAGCTTTCTTT. Its translation is CSATGAGNTEAFF.

This clonotype was counted between two and nine times. The chain combines TRBV29-1 with TRBJ2-2; 8 bases match TRBD1. This CDR3 region has 16 residues. V lost 2 bases and J lost 2; bases outside the gene matches: 7. Germline V gene data show CDR1 as SQVTM and CDR2 as ANQGSEA. The CDR3 protein is CSVETYGQGNTGELFF. DNA of the CDR3: TGCAGCGTTGAAACTTACGGACAGGGAAACACCGGGGAGCTGTTTTTT.

This clonotype has ten or more counts. This chain uses TRBV7-2 with TRBJ2-5; D gene unclear. This CDR3 contains 14 residues. Trimming shortened V by 0 bases and J by 1 base, and 6 bases separated the two germline ends. Germline loops: CDR1 SGHTA, CDR2 FQGNSA. CDR3 nucleotide sequence: TGTGCCAGCAGCTTAGCCCAGGTCCAAGAGACCCAGTACTTC. The encoded protein is CASSLAQVQETQYF.

This clonotype was observed many times. The rearrangement uses TRBV25-1 and TRBJ2-1; tentative D call: TRBD2 (5 bases). Between the trimmed V and J ends, which lost 6 bases and 4 bases, there was a span of 19 bases. CDR3 length: 16 amino acids. CDR1 and CDR2 (germline): MGHDK, SYGVNS. The CDR3 bases are TGTGCCAGCAGCCCGGTCGTGACTCGACTATACAATGAGCAGTTCTTC. The encoded protein is CASSPVVTRLYNEQFF. The whole variable domain, filled in from reference TRBV25-1 and TRBJ2-1, reads EADIYQTPRYLVIGTGKKITLECSQTMGHDKMYWYQQDPGMELHLIHYSYGVNSTEKGDLSSESTVSRIRTEHFPLTLESARPSHTSQYLCASSPVVTRLYNEQFFGPGTRLTVL.

This clonotype showed up many times. J is TRBJ1-5 and V is TRBV4-3, with 8 bases aligning to TRBD1. The V gene end was trimmed by 2 bases and the J gene end by 5 bases; junction bases not matched to a gene: 5. Germline V gene sequence: CDR1 LGHNA, CDR2 YSLEER. The CDR3 is 15 residues long. CDR3 bases: TGCGCCAGCAGCCAAAAGGACAGGGACGATCAGCCCCAGCATTTT. It specifies CASSQKDRDDQPQHF.

This clonotype appeared a few times. The genes are TRBV24-1 and TRBJ1-5; D is unresolved. Germline CDR1 reads KGHDR; CDR2 reads SFDVKD. V gave up 3 bases and J gave up 5 bases, with 10 bases separating them. The length of the CDR3 is 14 residues. The CDR3 bases are TGTGCCACCAGTGATCCGGGTAACCATCAGCCCCAGCATTTT. It translates to CATSDPGNHQPQHF.

V gene TRBV15 combines with J gene TRBJ2-5; D might be TRBD1 (6 bases). This CDR3 region has 15 residues. V dropped 6 bases and J dropped 0 bases, with 14 bases sitting between them. Germline CDR1 is LNHNV and CDR2 is YYDKDF (reference sequence). The CDR3 sequence: CATRQGLLNQETQYF. The DNA for the CDR3 is TGTGCCACCAGACAGGGCCTCCTTAACCAAGAGACCCAGTACTTC.

Many counts were recorded for this clonotype. At one end the junction does not follow the germline gene, possibly because of a read error. The gene calls are TRBV3-1 and TRBJ2-1; TRBD1 might be the D (5 bases). The CDR3 has 14 amino acids. CDR1 LGHDT and CDR2 YNNKEL come from the germline V gene (reference sequence). This chain's CDR3 is CASSQDLVRGPRDF. CDR3 nucleotide sequence: TGTGCCAGCAGCCAAGATCTTGTCCGTGGCCCCAGGGACTTC.

In its sample, this clonotype was seen many times. The V call is TRBV5-1, the J call TRBJ2-7; 7 bases match TRBD2. Germline trimming cut 5 bases from V and 9 bases from J; bases unmatched to any gene: 11. Germline CDR1 is SGHRS and CDR2 is YFSETQ. This CDR3 is 13 amino acids long. Here the CDR3 reads CASSSTSREGQYF. CDR3 DNA sequence: TGCGCCAGCAGTTCGACCTCCAGGGAGGGGCAGTACTTC.

This clonotype was picked up many times. The genes are TRBV6-4 and TRBJ2-3; maybe TRBD2 (5 bases). Germline V CDR1 and CDR2: MRHNA, SNTAGT. The CDR3 runs 15 residues. V was clipped by 6 bases and J by 4 bases, with 17 bases between them. CDR3 DNA sequence: TGTGCCAGCAGAAGGACGTTTGGGAGTCCAGATACGCAGTATTTT. It specifies CASRRTFGSPDTQYF.

The sample holds many counts of this clonotype. V gene TRBV7-2 combines with J gene TRBJ2-4; either TRBD1 or TRBD2 may supply D (6 bases each). Between the trimmed V and J ends, which lost 5 bases and 4 bases, there was a span of 15 bases. The CDR3 is 15 residues long. Per the germline V gene, CDR1 is SGHTA and CDR2 is FQGNSA. This CDR3 reads CASSPEGVGKNIQYF. DNA for the CDR3: TGTGCCAGCAGCCCGGAGGGGGTCGGGAAAAACATTCAGTACTTC. The full variable domain, with the rest looked up from reference TRBV7-2 and TRBJ2-4, is GAGVSQSPSNKVTEKGKDVELRCDPISGHTALYWYRQSLGQGLEFLIYFQGNSAPDKSGLPSDRFSAERTGGSVSTLTIQRTQQEDSAVYLCASSPEGVGKNIQYFGAGTRLSVL.

The V and J genes are TRBV29-1 and TRBJ2-7; D is possibly TRBD1 (6 bases). Looked up from germline, CDR1 is SQVTM and CDR2 is ANQGSEA. This CDR3 comprises 11 residues. V was shortened by 7 bases and J by 4 bases, with 11 bases between the two germline ends. DNA for the CDR3: TGCAGCGGTGGGGACATTTACGAGCAGTACTTC. It encodes CSGGDIYEQYF.

This chain joins TRBV25-1 and TRBJ2-1, with TRBD2 as a possible D gene (7 bases). The V gene's germline CDR1 is MGHDK and CDR2 SYGVNS. CDR3 size: 17 residues. V was cut by 5 bases and J by 5 bases, with 22 bases left in between. The CDR3 sequence: CASSPNMGAGANNEQFF. The CDR3 bases are TGTGCCAGCAGTCCCAATATGGGGGCGGGGGCAAACAATGAGCAGTTCTTC.

This chain uses TRBV5-1 with TRBJ2-7; TRBD1 matches at 11 bases. The J segment lost 1 base and the V segment lost 4 bases, leaving 4 bases of the junction unmatched. The germline CDR1 and CDR2 sequences are SGHRS and YFSETQ. This CDR3 region has 15 residues. Here the CDR3 reads CASSDGQGASYEQYF. DNA for the CDR3: TGCGCCAGCAGCGACGGACAGGGGGCATCCTACGAGCAGTACTTC.

The V gene is TRBV19, the J gene TRBJ1-2; the D is unclear. Looked up from germline, CDR1 is LNHDA and CDR2 is SQIVND (reference sequence). The CDR3 runs 13 residues. V was trimmed by 6 bases and J by 5 bases, leaving 13 bases between them. CDR3 coding DNA: TGTGCCAGTAGCAATGGACGCCGGTATGGCTACACCTTC. It encodes CASSNGRRYGYTF. Looking up the rest from reference TRBV19 and TRBJ1-2 gives the full variable domain: DGGITQSPKYLFRKEGQNVTLSCEQNLNHDAMYWYRQDPGQGLRLIYYSQIVNDFQKGDIAEGYSVSREKKESFPLTVTSAQKNPTAFYLCASSNGRRYGYTFGSGTRLTVV.

This clonotype was seen at least ten times. This sequence joins TRBV7-2 and TRBJ2-3, with TRBD2 as a possible D gene (6 bases). Germline loops: CDR1 SGHTA, CDR2 FQGNSA. V was trimmed by 2 bases and J by 0 bases, leaving 9 bases between them. The CDR3 is made up of 15 amino acids. The CDR3 DNA follows: TGTGCCAGCAGCTTACAAGCGGGCAGCACAGATACGCAGTATTTT. Translated, it gives CASSLQAGSTDTQYF.

This clonotype was counted only a few times. The V and J genes are TRBV28 and TRBJ1-3, with D perhaps matching TRBD1 (5 bases). Germline V gene data show CDR1 as MDHEN and CDR2 as SYDVKM. CDR3 length: 14 amino acids. Trimming left V 2 bases short and J 2 bases short, with 7 bases between. CDR3 protein: CASSLGGPGNTIYF. The DNA of the CDR3 is TGTGCCAGCAGTTTAGGGGGTCCTGGAAACACCATATATTTT.

This clonotype was seen repeatedly, ten times or more. The chain joins TRBV20-1 to TRBJ2-7; D is possibly TRBD1 (6 bases). V shed 3 bases and J shed 1 base, with 16 bases lying between them. The CDR3 has 15 residues. Germline V gene lookup returns CDR1 DFQATT and CDR2 SNEGSKA (reference sequence). In DNA form, the CDR3 reads TGCAGTGCTAGGACCAAGGGGGATTCGTCCTACGAGCAGTACTTC. Translation gives CSARTKGDSSYEQYF.

This clonotype was recorded many times. The chain links TRBV7-2 to TRBJ2-1; D remains unclear. CDR3 size: 12 residues. Germline values: CDR1 SGHTA, CDR2 FQGNSA. Trimming removed 5 bases from V and 6 bases from J, with 8 bases in between. The CDR3 loop reads CASSTDINEQFF. The CDR3 region has the DNA TGTGCCAGCAGCACCGACATCAATGAGCAGTTCTTC.

This clonotype was seen many times. The chain couples TRBV5-4 to TRBJ2-3; D is unclear. Germline lookup yields CDR1 SGHNT and CDR2 YYREEE (reference sequence). The CDR3 is 14 residues long. Trimming took 7 bases from V and 1 from J, leaving 13 bases between them. CDR3 DNA sequence: TGTGCCAGCCAAACCAGAGGAGGCACAGATACGCAGTATTTT. Its protein is CASQTRGGTDTQYF.

With respect to this clonotype: A read error is possible here, since a much larger clone lies one base away. The chain couples TRBV5-1 to TRBJ2-5; perhaps D is TRBD1 or TRBD2 (6 bases each). Germline values: CDR1 SGHRS, CDR2 YFSETQ. The CDR3 extends over 13 amino acids. CDR3 coding DNA: TGCTCCAGCAGCTACAGGGCGGGGGAGACCCAGTACTTC. Its translation: CSSSYRAGETQYF.

This clonotype was seen at least ten times. The rearrangement links TRBV4-2 to TRBJ2-5; 9 bases agree with TRBD2. CDR1 and CDR2 (germline): LGHNA, YNFKEQ. The CDR3 is 17 amino acids. Losses at the gene ends were 0 bases for V and 4 bases for J; bases not matched to a gene: 9. The DNA for the CDR3 is TGTGCCAGCAGCCAAGATCGCGATAGCGGGAGTTCAGAGACCCAGTACTTC. This codes for CASSQDRDSGSSETQYF.